The 20 T cell receptor beta chains reported below all come from one sample, sequenced in a study of shared clonotypes between healthy human individuals. Sequencing used immunoSEQ multiplex PCR; TCRdb keeps in-frame clones, though not all of them. The sample has roughly 2.2 million clones, more than 80% seen once; the top ten hold 0.39%. Sample: naive CD4+ T cells from PBMCs. Subset denoted: CD45RA+ positively selected. These receptors came from a man between 18 and 35 years old in good health. Some clones in this sample may be carry-over from other donors' samples.

V gene TRBV27 combines with J gene TRBJ1-5, with D maybe TRBD1 (5 bases). V was clipped by 0 bases and J by 5 bases, with 14 bases between them. The CDR3 consists of 16 residues. The V gene's germline CDR1 is MNHEY and CDR2 SMNVEV (reference sequence). The CDR3 nucleotides are TGTGCCAGCAGTTTATCGTCGGGACGGACCTATCAGCCCCAGCATTTT. Its protein is CASSLSSGRTYQPQHF.

V gene TRBV4-1 combines with J gene TRBJ1-5; 9 nucleotides align to TRBD1. The CDR3 extends over 16 amino acids. V shed 2 bases, J shed 2 bases, and the junction held 4 bases outside the gene matches. Germline V gene lookup returns CDR1 MGHRA and CDR2 YSYEKL. CDR3 in amino acids: CASSQPTGGGNQPQHF. CDR3 nucleotides: TGCGCCAGCAGCCAACCGACAGGGGGTGGCAATCAGCCCCAGCATTTT.

In this sample, this clone turned up once. CDR3 bases: TGCGCCAGCAGCGACGTAAACTCAGTCACAGATACGCAGTATTTT. Translated, it gives CASSDVNSVTDTQYF. The V and J genes are TRBV5-1 and TRBJ2-3, with D hard to call. Trimming removed 4 bases from V and 2 bases from J, with 14 bases in between. Germline lookup yields CDR1 SGHRS and CDR2 YFSETQ. The CDR3 loop spans 15 amino acids.

This sequence joins TRBV25-1 and TRBJ1-5; D remains ambiguous. The germline gives CDR1 MGHDK, CDR2 SYGVNS. V was trimmed by 4 bases and J by 3 bases, leaving 10 bases between them. The CDR3 covers 14 residues. In DNA, the CDR3 is TGTGCCAGCAGTGCCAACAGAGCCAATCAGCCCCAGCATTTT. Translated: CASSANRANQPQHF.

This chain connects TRBV9 to TRBJ1-5; the D is unclear. V lost 0 bases, J lost 6 bases, and 10 bases lay in between. CDR1 SGDLS and CDR2 YYNGEE come from the germline V gene. The CDR3 is 14 residues long. CDR3 residues: CASSVDVGPQPQHF. The CDR3, as DNA: TGTGCCAGCAGCGTAGACGTTGGTCCTCAGCCCCAGCATTTT.

On this clone: Other DNA sequences in the sample encode the same CDR3. This chain links TRBV9 with TRBJ2-5, with D perhaps matching TRBD2 (5 bases). This CDR3 is 14 amino acids long. V lost 1 base to trimming and J lost 1 base, with 8 bases between them. Per germline, CDR1 SGDLS and CDR2 YYNGEE. The CDR3 loop is CASSVRGSQETQYF. The CDR3 nucleotides read TGTGCCAGCAGCGTACGGGGAAGCCAAGAGACCCAGTACTTC.

The chain recombines TRBV6-5 with TRBJ2-5; D gene uncertain. Per the germline V gene, CDR1 is MNHEY and CDR2 is SVGAGI. CDR3 length equals 11 residues. Trimming removed 6 bases from V and 5 bases from J, with 7 bases in between. The chain's CDR3 is CASREVETQYF. The CDR3 DNA reads TGTGCCAGCAGAGAAGTGGAGACCCAGTACTTC.

The chain is built from TRBV15 and TRBJ2-5; 7 bases line up with TRBD2. Germline V gene lookup returns CDR1 LNHNV and CDR2 YYDKDF (reference sequence). This CDR3 contains 14 residues. With 5 bases clipped from V and 3 bases from J, the junction kept 6 bases outside the gene matches. The CDR3 spells CATSAAGVEETQYF. The DNA for the CDR3 is TGTGCCACCAGCGCTGCGGGGGTAGAAGAGACCCAGTACTTC. Full variable domain (remainder filled in from reference TRBV15 and TRBJ2-5): DAMVIQNPRYQVTQFGKPVTLSCSQTLNHNVMYWYQQKSSQAPKLLFHYYDKDFNNEADTPDNFQSRRPNTSFCFLDIRSPGLGDTAMYLCATSAAGVEETQYFGPGTRLLVL.

The chain employs TRBV7-9 and TRBJ2-4; D possibly uses TRBD1 or TRBD2 (5 bases each). CDR1 and CDR2 from the germline V gene are SEHNR and FQNEAQ (reference sequence). The CDR3 consists of 14 residues. The V end was cut by 2 bases, the J end by 6 bases, with 11 bases between. The CDR3 spells CASSLSGSGNIQYF. In nucleotides, the CDR3 is TGTGCCAGCAGCTTATCAGGGAGCGGAAACATTCAGTACTTC.

The V and J genes are TRBV7-9 and TRBJ1-5; 7 nucleotides match TRBD1. The germline gives CDR1 SEHNR, CDR2 FQNEAQ (reference sequence). The junction had 4 bases not matched to a gene; V was cut back by 5 bases and J by 0 bases. The CDR3 is made up of 15 amino acids. This CDR3 is CASSADRASNQPQHF. The CDR3 region has the DNA TGTGCCAGCAGCGCCGACAGGGCTAGCAATCAGCCCCAGCATTTT.

The gene calls are TRBV5-1 and TRBJ1-2; possibly TRBD1 for D (5 bases). Trimming left V 4 bases short and J 8 bases short, with 21 bases between. Germline V gene lookup returns CDR1 SGHRS and CDR2 YFSETQ. This CDR3 has 15 residues. As DNA, the CDR3 is TGCGCCAGCAGCCGTGACAGACCGCCCAGCTCCGGCTACACCTTC. Residues: CASSRDRPPSSGYTF. Full variable domain (rest looked up from reference TRBV5-1 and TRBJ1-2): KAGVTQTPRYLIKTRGQQVTLSCSPISGHRSVSWYQQTPGQGLQFLFEYFSETQRNKGNFPGRFSGRQFSNSRSEMNVSTLELGDSALYLCASSRDRPPSSGYTFGSGTRLTVV.

The chain recombines TRBV5-8 with TRBJ1-3; D unclear. CDR1 is SGHTS, CDR2 YDEGEE, per germline. The CDR3 is made up of 16 amino acids. The V gene lost 5 bases and the J gene lost 0 bases, with 15 bases spanning the gap. DNA for the CDR3: TGTGCCAGCAGGACTAGATATTTAAACTCTGGAAACACCATATATTTT. Translated, it gives CASRTRYLNSGNTIYF.

CDR3 nucleotide sequence: TGTGCCAGTAGTCCTACCTTCGGTGGGACAGGGGCCCCCGGGGAGCTGTTTTTT. Residues: CASSPTFGGTGAPGELFF. The genes are TRBV19 and TRBJ2-2; 10 nucleotides match TRBD1. V lost 5 bases, J lost 6 bases, and 15 bases stayed unmatched. This CDR3 comprises 18 residues. The V gene's germline CDR1 is LNHDA and CDR2 SQIVND (reference sequence).

V is TRBV11-2 and J is TRBJ2-6, with 7 nucleotides matching TRBD1. The V and J ends lost 3 bases and 0 bases, in that order; junction bases with no gene match: 8. CDR1 is SGHAT, CDR2 FQNNGV, per germline. This CDR3 contains 18 residues. This CDR3 reads CASSFSGTVISGANVLTF. In DNA form, the CDR3 reads TGTGCCAGCAGCTTCTCCGGGACAGTGATCTCTGGGGCCAACGTCCTGACTTTC. Variable domain in full (rest from reference TRBV11-2 and TRBJ2-6): EAGVAQSPRYKIIEKRQSVAFWCNPISGHATLYWYQQILGQGPKLLIQFQNNGVVDDSQLPKDRFSAERLKGVDSTLKIQPAKLEDSAVYLCASSFSGTVISGANVLTFGAGSRLTVL.

The genes are TRBV28 and TRBJ2-7; TRBD2 aligns across 9 bases. This CDR3 has 19 residues. Looked up from germline, CDR1 is MDHEN and CDR2 is SYDVKM. V was pared by 5 bases and J by 0 bases, with 17 bases of the junction left unmatched. CDR3 nucleotides: TGTGCCAGCAGTGGACCTGGACGGTCTAGCGGGGTTAGCTCCTACGAGCAGTACTTC. Amino acids: CASSGPGRSSGVSSYEQYF. The full variable domain, its missing parts supplied by reference TRBV28 and TRBJ2-7, is DVKVTQSSRYLVKRTGEKVFLECVQDMDHENMFWYRQDPGLGLRLIYFSYDVKMKEKGDIPEGYSVSREKKERFSLILESASTNQTSMYLCASSGPGRSSGVSSYEQYFGPGTRLTVT.

J is TRBJ1-1 and V is TRBV28; D unclear. This CDR3 spans 12 amino acids. V lost 8 bases and J 1 base, leaving 8 bases between the germline ends. The germline V gene encodes CDR1 MDHEN and CDR2 SYDVKM. As DNA, the CDR3 is TGTGCCAGCGTCCTCGGGAACACTGAAGCTTTCTTT. As protein: CASVLGNTEAFF.

This rearrangement joins TRBV6-5 to TRBJ2-7, with a tentative D call TRBD2 (5 bases). The V gene lost 2 bases and the J gene lost 6 bases, with 17 bases spanning the gap. The germline CDR1 and CDR2 sequences are MNHEY and SVGAGI. CDR3 length equals 15 residues. Written as DNA, the CDR3 is TGTGCCAGCAGTTACCCTAGTAGCGTCGGTGGCGAGCAGTACTTC. As protein: CASSYPSSVGGEQYF.

The genes are TRBV6-5 and TRBJ1-5, with D possibly matching TRBD1 (6 bases). The ends were cut back, 5 bases at V and 7 bases at J, with 12 bases in the middle. CDR3 length equals 13 residues. Germline CDR1 MNHEY, CDR2 SVGAGI. CDR3 in DNA: TGTGCCAGCAGTACCAGGGGTTACCAGCCCCAGCATTTT. Its translation: CASSTRGYQPQHF.

The chain carries TRBV5-4 and TRBJ1-1, with TRBD1 as a possible D gene (6 bases). Germline loops: CDR1 SGHNT, CDR2 YYREEE (reference sequence). The CDR3 runs to 15 residues. Trimming took 1 base from V and 2 from J, leaving 12 bases between them. Here the CDR3 reads CASSLSRTDNTEAFF. CDR3 coding DNA: TGTGCCAGCAGCTTGTCCCGGACAGATAACACTGAAGCTTTCTTT.

This clone was recorded a few times. The V call is TRBV5-1, the J call TRBJ1-5; 10 bases are shared with TRBD1. Germline V gene data show CDR1 as SGHRS and CDR2 as YFSETQ. The J segment lost 2 bases and the V segment lost 2 bases, leaving 1 base of the junction unmatched. This CDR3 has 15 amino acids. As DNA, the CDR3 is TGCGCCAGCAGCTTTGGGACAGGGGGCAATCAGCCCCAGCATTTT. Translation: CASSFGTGGNQPQHF.